These 21 T cell receptor beta chains share one sample of origin, sequenced in a study of graft-versus-host responses after intestinal transplantation. Generated by immunoSEQ multiplex PCR, the TCRdb table keeps only in-frame clones and is missing some. The table includes about 54,000 clones, under 95% detected once. Sequencing used PBMCs, obtained 662 days after intestinal transplant. Receptors were obtained from a human patient who received an intestinal transplant, so some T cells may come from the graft donor.

The chain recombines TRBV27 with TRBJ2-6; D is unresolved. Trimming stripped 5 bases from V and 2 bases from J, with 7 bases between. The CDR3 totals 14 residues. Germline V CDR1 and CDR2: MNHEY, SMNVEV (reference sequence). The CDR3 sequence: CASSMGTGANVLTF. The CDR3 nucleotides are TGTGCCAGCAGTATGGGCACTGGGGCCAACGTCCTGACTTTC.

This clone appeared once. The chain recombines TRBV7-6 with TRBJ2-2; 8 nucleotides align to TRBD2. The length of the CDR3 is 16 residues. Germline CDR1 SGHVS, CDR2 FNYEAQ. V lost 4 bases, J lost 3 bases, and 7 bases stayed unmatched. The DNA for the CDR3 is TGTGCCAGCAGCTCCCCCGGGGGGGTTTACACCGGGGAGCTGTTTTTT. Its translation: CASSSPGGVYTGELFF.

The table lists this clone with a few counts. V is TRBV2 and J is TRBJ1-4; D call uncertain. This CDR3 spans 13 amino acids. With 3 bases removed from V and 8 bases from J, the gap between germline ends came to 10 bases. CDR1 is SNHLY, CDR2 FYNNEI, per germline. The CDR3 reads CASSDSGFEKLFF. The CDR3 DNA is TGTGCCAGCAGTGATAGCGGGTTCGAAAAACTGTTTTTT.

This chain links TRBV5-1 with TRBJ2-3; 10 bases are shared with TRBD2. There are 14 residues in the CDR3. V trimming: 8 bases; J trimming: 0 bases; junction bases outside the gene matches: 3. Germline V gene sequence: CDR1 SGHRS, CDR2 YFSETQ. This CDR3 is CASRSGGSTDTQYF. The CDR3 coding sequence is TGCGCCAGTCGTAGCGGGGGGAGCACAGATACGCAGTATTTT. Full variable domain (rest looked up from reference TRBV5-1 and TRBJ2-3): KAGVTQTPRYLIKTRGQQVTLSCSPISGHRSVSWYQQTPGQGLQFLFEYFSETQRNKGNFPGRFSGRQFSNSRSEMNVSTLELGDSALYLCASRSGGSTDTQYFGPGTRLTVL.

V usage is TRBV12-5 and J usage is TRBJ1-1; no definite D call. The V end was cut by 3 bases, the J end by 4 bases, with 3 bases between. The CDR3 sequence is 11 residues long. CDR1 and CDR2 from the germline V gene are LGHNT and FRNRAP. In nucleotides, the CDR3 is TGTGCTAGTGGTTTTTTCACTGAAGCTTTCTTT. It yields the protein CASGFFTEAFF.

The rearrangement links TRBV7-3 to TRBJ1-1, with TRBD1 matching over 7 bases. This CDR3 contains 14 residues. Germline V CDR1 and CDR2: SGHTA, FQGTGA. The V and J ends lost 4 bases and 5 bases, in that order; junction bases with no gene match: 7. The CDR3 DNA sequence: TGTGCCAGCAGCTCGACAGGGACCCATACTGAAGCTTTCTTT. It specifies CASSSTGTHTEAFF.

V is TRBV6-5 and J is TRBJ2-1; 8 positions match TRBD2. The CDR3 totals 15 residues. The ends lost 10 bases at V and 7 bases at J; junction bases unmatched: 15. CDR1 and CDR2 from the germline V gene are MNHEY and SVGAGI. DNA for the CDR3: TGTGCCACACTTGCGGGGGGCGGGGTTTCGAATGAGCAGTTCTTC. Translation: CATLAGGGVSNEQFF.

The chain carries TRBV6-1 and TRBJ1-4; D is undetermined. With 7 bases removed from V and 5 bases from J, the gap between germline ends came to 11 bases. Germline V gene sequence: CDR1 MNHNS, CDR2 SASEGT. This CDR3 is built from 13 residues. The CDR3, as DNA: TGTGCCAGCATACAGAGCAGGAATGAAAAACTGTTTTTT. Protein sequence: CASIQSRNEKLFF.

The rearrangement uses TRBV6-4 and TRBJ2-2; 7 bases match TRBD1. This CDR3 has 14 residues. Germline V lookup: CDR1 MRHNA, CDR2 SNTAGT. With V trimmed by 2 bases and J by 4 bases, 1 base remained unmatched. The CDR3 DNA reads as TGTGCCAGCAGTGACCCAGGGGGCACCGGGGAGCTGTTTTTT. It is translated as CASSDPGGTGELFF.

The chain joins TRBV27 to TRBJ2-5; TRBD1 is a possible D gene (5 bases). The CDR3 length is 14 residues. The V end was cut by 8 bases, the J end by 3 bases, with 16 bases between. Germline V gene data show CDR1 as MNHEY and CDR2 as SMNVEV (reference sequence). The DNA for the CDR3 is TGTGCCAGCGACCCTACAGGTGGAGAAGAGACCCAGTACTTC. It codes for CASDPTGGEETQYF.

The V and J genes are TRBV9 and TRBJ2-5; TRBD2 aligns across 9 bases. V was pared by 4 bases and J by 3 bases, with 10 bases of the junction left unmatched. Germline assignment: CDR1 SGDLS and CDR2 YYNGEE. This CDR3 has 16 residues. This CDR3 is CASSRGLSGGEETQYF. The CDR3 bases are TGTGCCAGCAGCAGGGGCCTTAGCGGGGGTGAAGAGACCCAGTACTTC.

In this sample, this clone turned up once. This chain links TRBV6-6 with TRBJ1-2; D is undetermined. V was clipped by 5 bases and J by 3 bases, with 4 bases between them. CDR1 and CDR2 from the germline V gene are MNHNY and SVGAGI (reference sequence). CDR3 length: 11 residues. The CDR3 DNA follows: TGTGCCAGCAGTGGACACTATGGCTACACCTTC. Residues: CASSGHYGYTF.

V and J are TRBV5-1 and TRBJ2-7; D call uncertain. Germline CDR1 is SGHRS and CDR2 is YFSETQ. The V gene lost 0 bases and the J gene lost 3 bases, with 13 bases spanning the gap. The CDR3 is 15 residues long. In DNA, the CDR3 is TGCGCCAGCAGCTTGGGGACCGTTGATATCTACGAGCAGTACTTC. As protein: CASSLGTVDIYEQYF.

The V and J genes are TRBV9 and TRBJ1-2, with D possibly matching TRBD1 (5 bases). Between the trimmed V and J ends, which lost 0 bases and 5 bases, there was a span of 8 bases. This CDR3 is 13 amino acids long. Germline assignment: CDR1 SGDLS and CDR2 YYNGEE. The DNA for the CDR3 is TGTGCCAGCAGCGTAGGGCAGGGATATGGCTACACCTTC. The encoded protein is CASSVGQGYGYTF.

The J gene is TRBJ2-7, the V gene TRBV5-1; 10 nucleotides align to TRBD2. V dropped 5 bases and J dropped 1; count of bases not matched to a gene: 6. Germline V gene data show CDR1 as SGHRS and CDR2 as YFSETQ. The length of the CDR3 is 15 residues. CDR3 region: CASRPGTSASYEQYF. The CDR3 coding sequence is TGCGCCAGCAGACCCGGGACTAGCGCGTCCTACGAGCAGTACTTC.

With regard to this clone: The limits of the CDR3 on the DNA are not certain, so only TCRdb's listed CDR3 is given. The chain has TRBV5-1 and TRBJ2-1. Germline V CDR1 and CDR2: SGHRS, YFSETQ. The CDR3 region is 14 residues in length, termini included. The CDR3 here is CASSTSAVYNEQFF.

The chain recombines TRBV11-2 with TRBJ1-4; the D gene is possibly TRBD1 (5 bases). The CDR3 extends over 19 amino acids. The germline CDR1 and CDR2 sequences are SGHAT and FQNNGV. V lost 6 bases and J 5 bases, leaving 28 bases between the germline ends. CDR3 sequence reads: CASSSLGRGEFSKNEKLFF. DNA of the CDR3: TGTGCCAGCAGTTCTTTAGGGCGGGGCGAGTTTTCCAAAAATGAAAAACTGTTTTTT.

V usage is TRBV27 and J usage is TRBJ2-2; TRBD1 matches 12 bases. The CDR3 consists of 16 residues. Germline-derived CDR1 and CDR2 are MNHEY and SMNVEV (reference sequence). Losses at the gene ends were 6 bases for V and 4 bases for J; bases not matched to a gene: 6. CDR3 nucleotide sequence: TGTGCCAGCAGCCGGGACAGGGGGCGCGTCACCGGGGAGCTGTTTTTT. This encodes CASSRDRGRVTGELFF.

This clone came up a few times. The chain uses TRBV5-1 and TRBJ1-1; D is ambiguous. The germline CDR1 and CDR2 sequences are SGHRS and YFSETQ. The length of the CDR3 is 12 residues. With 3 bases removed from V and 1 base from J, the gap between germline ends came to 4 bases. In DNA, the CDR3 is TGCGCCAGCAGCTACGGGAACACTGAAGCTTTCTTT. This encodes CASSYGNTEAFF.

The chain employs TRBV4-1 and TRBJ2-7, with 10 bases identical to TRBD2. CDR1 and CDR2 from the germline V gene are MGHRA and YSYEKL. J gave up 0 bases and V 0 bases, and 5 bases lay outside the gene matches. The CDR3 is made up of 17 amino acids. As DNA, the CDR3 is TGCGCCAGCAGCCAAGAGGTAGCGGGGGGATTCTCCTACGAGCAGTACTTC. Encoded protein: CASSQEVAGGFSYEQYF.

The chain employs TRBV5-1 and TRBJ1-2; D not resolved. The germline CDR1 and CDR2 sequences are SGHRS and YFSETQ. The ends were cut back, 0 bases at V and 2 bases at J, with 11 bases in the middle. The length of the CDR3 is 15 residues. CDR3 sequence: CASSLGLRENYGYTF. CDR3 sequence (DNA): TGCGCCAGCAGCTTGGGGCTGAGGGAGAACTATGGCTACACCTTC.